The 21 T cell receptor beta chains given below trace back to one sample, sequenced in a study of blood T cell repertoires in COVID-19. Libraries were prepared by immunoSEQ multiplex PCR; TCRdb keeps only in-frame clonotypes and omits some of them. The table includes 200,000 to 250,000 clones, approximately 85% detected once. The sequenced material came from peripheral blood. All receptors come from a man aged 45 to 65 who had recovered from COVID-19.

Only a few counts were recorded for this clone. V usage is TRBV10-3 and J usage is TRBJ2-2; 8 bases are a match to TRBD2. Unmatched junction bases numbered 8, after V lost 6 bases and J lost 5 bases. This CDR3 comprises 15 residues. Germline assignment: CDR1 ENHRY and CDR2 SYGVKD. The CDR3 DNA is TGTGCCATCAGGCCGGGACTAGAAGGAACCGGGGAGCTGTTTTTT. Protein sequence: CAIRPGLEGTGELFF.

This rearrangement joins TRBV7-6 to TRBJ2-7; D may be TRBD1 (6 bases). The CDR3 is 15 amino acids. Trimming left V 5 bases short and J 2 bases short, with 16 bases between. Germline CDR1 SGHVS, CDR2 FNYEAQ. CDR3 DNA sequence: TGTGCCAGCAGCCTTCGTCAGGGGACAACCTACGAGCAGTACTTC. It yields the protein CASSLRQGTTYEQYF.

V usage is TRBV7-9 and J usage is TRBJ1-4; tentatively, D is TRBD1 (5 bases). V was trimmed by 11 bases and J by 8 bases, leaving 21 bases between them. Germline V gives CDR1 SEHNR, CDR2 FQNEAQ (reference sequence). This CDR3 spans 14 amino acids. Here the CDR3 reads CAGTSLQGGEKLFF. CDR3 coding DNA: TGTGCCGGCACTTCCCTGCAGGGTGGCGAAAAACTGTTTTTT.

The chain combines TRBV6-5 with TRBJ2-1; the match to TRBD1 covers 9 bases. V shed 4 bases, J shed 4 bases, and the junction held 5 bases outside the gene matches. The germline gives CDR1 MNHEY, CDR2 SVGAGI. This CDR3 region has 15 residues. CDR3 bases: TGTGCCAGCAGTTCCCGGGACAGGGCGTACAATGAGCAGTTCTTC. Encoded protein: CASSSRDRAYNEQFF.

This chain connects TRBV18 to TRBJ2-6; TRBD1 agrees at 7 bases. Germline CDR1 reads KGHSH; CDR2 reads LQKENI. V lost 4 bases, J lost 2 bases, and 8 bases stayed unmatched. This CDR3 has 17 residues. The CDR3 region has the DNA TGTGCCAGCTCACAAGACAGGGTAGTAGCTGGGGCCAACGTCCTGACTTTC. It yields the protein CASSQDRVVAGANVLTF.

The V call is TRBV5-1, the J call TRBJ2-1, with TRBD2 matching over 7 bases. The V gene end was trimmed by 5 bases and the J gene end by 0 bases; junction bases not matched to a gene: 8. The V gene's germline CDR1 is SGHRS and CDR2 YFSETQ. This CDR3 has 16 amino acids. CDR3 sequence reads: CASRVSGSPSYNEQFF. Here the CDR3 DNA reads TGCGCCAGCAGGGTTAGCGGGTCGCCCTCCTACAATGAGCAGTTCTTC.

The chain links TRBV27 to TRBJ2-1, with 12 bases aligning to TRBD2. CDR3 length: 16 amino acids. Germline V CDR1 and CDR2: MNHEY, SMNVEV (reference sequence). V was pared by 3 bases and J by 5 bases, with 5 bases of the junction left unmatched. For the CDR3, the DNA is TGTGCCAGCAGTTTCCCCGGACTAGCGGGAAACAATGAGCAGTTCTTC. This translates into CASSFPGLAGNNEQFF.

Comments on this clone: Other DNA sequences of this sample code for an identical CDR3. The genes are TRBV6-5 and TRBJ2-7; 15 bases fit TRBD2. The CDR3 has 13 amino acids. Trimming cost V 6 bases and J 6 bases; bases outside gene matches: 0. CDR1 is MNHEY, CDR2 SVGAGI, per germline. Written as DNA, the CDR3 is TGTGCCAGCAGGGGACTAGCGGGAGGCGAGCAGTACTTC. Protein: CASRGLAGGEQYF.

The rearrangement uses TRBV5-1 and TRBJ1-4; TRBD1 aligns across 8 bases. The CDR3 has 14 amino acids. CDR1 is SGHRS and CDR2 is YFSETQ in the germline V gene. The V gene end was trimmed by 3 bases and the J gene end by 5 bases; junction bases not matched to a gene: 3. CDR3 sequence: CASSWTGKNEKLFF. The DNA for the CDR3 is TGCGCCAGCAGCTGGACAGGGAAGAATGAAAAACTGTTTTTT. The whole variable domain, remainder taken from reference TRBV5-1 and TRBJ1-4, is KAGVTQTPRYLIKTRGQQVTLSCSPISGHRSVSWYQQTPGQGLQFLFEYFSETQRNKGNFPGRFSGRQFSNSRSEMNVSTLELGDSALYLCASSWTGKNEKLFFGSGTQLSVL.

This chain uses TRBV5-1 with TRBJ1-3; 7 bases agree with TRBD1. Unmatched junction bases numbered 4, after V lost 4 bases and J lost 0 bases. This CDR3 has 15 residues. The germline CDR1 and CDR2 sequences are SGHRS and YFSETQ. CDR3 sequence reads: CASSLQGSSGNTIYF. The CDR3 region has the DNA TGCGCCAGCAGCCTACAGGGGTCCTCTGGAAACACCATATATTTT.

The CDR3 bases are TGTGCCTGGAGTATAGGCAGGGGCGCAGGCTATGGCTACACCTTC. It codes for CAWSIGRGAGYGYTF. The V gene is TRBV30, the J gene TRBJ1-2; D perhaps matches TRBD1 (6 bases). The CDR3 length is 15 residues. V was pared by 2 bases and J by 4 bases, with 17 bases between. Per germline, CDR1 GTSNPN and CDR2 SVGIG (reference sequence).

In DNA form, the CDR3 reads TGTGCCAGCAGCCAAGAAGCTAGCGGGTCCTACAATGAGCAGTTCTTC. It encodes CASSQEASGSYNEQFF. The chain joins TRBV4-2 to TRBJ2-1; 8 nucleotides match TRBD2. V gave up 0 bases and J gave up 1 base; unmatched junction bases: 2. CDR3 length equals 16 residues. CDR1 is LGHNA and CDR2 is YNFKEQ in the germline V gene.

V usage is TRBV18 and J usage is TRBJ2-3, with 7 bases aligning to TRBD1. Germline V gene sequence: CDR1 KGHSH, CDR2 LQKENI. The CDR3 runs 15 residues. J lost 5 bases, V lost 3 bases, and 8 bases had no gene match. The CDR3: CASSPRGTYRDTQYF. CDR3 coding DNA: TGTGCCAGCTCACCCAGGGGGACATATAGAGATACGCAGTATTTT.

This sequence joins TRBV6-5 and TRBJ1-5; D uncertain. Trimming cost V 0 bases and J 1 base, with 7 bases left between them. CDR3 length: 15 amino acids. Germline V gene data show CDR1 as MNHEY and CDR2 as SVGAGI. The CDR3 coding sequence is TGTGCCAGCAGTTACTCAGGGAGGAGCAATCAGCCCCAGCATTTT. This gives the protein CASSYSGRSNQPQHF.

This clone was counted a single time. The J gene is TRBJ1-2, the V gene TRBV5-4; tentatively, D is TRBD1 (5 bases). Germline V lookup: CDR1 SGHNT, CDR2 YYREEE (reference sequence). The CDR3 is 14 residues long. Trimming stripped 2 bases from V and 1 base from J, with 9 bases between. CDR3 DNA sequence: TGTGCCAGCAGCTTCAGGGCTTATAACTATGGCTACACCTTC. Translation gives CASSFRAYNYGYTF.

In its sample, this clone was seen a few times. This sequence joins TRBV19 and TRBJ1-2, with D maybe TRBD1 (5 bases). The CDR3 has 15 amino acids. CDR1 and CDR2 from the germline V gene are LNHDA and SQIVND (reference sequence). The V end lost 6 bases, the J end lost 4 bases, and 18 bases lay between the germline ends. CDR3: CASSIRSTVGYGYTF. The CDR3 DNA is TGTGCCAGTAGCATTCGGTCGACAGTTGGCTATGGCTACACCTTC.

This chain links TRBV7-9 with TRBJ1-1; D remains unclear. V was shortened by 10 bases and J by 4 bases, with 16 bases between the two germline ends. This CDR3 is built from 13 residues. Looked up from germline, CDR1 is SEHNR and CDR2 is FQNEAQ (reference sequence). The CDR3 bases are TGTGCCACCCTGCTGAACTCGGGCACTGAAGCTTTCTTT. It is translated as CATLLNSGTEAFF.

This chain uses TRBV4-2 with TRBJ1-1; D possibly corresponds to TRBD1 (6 bases). The CDR3 extends over 15 amino acids. The V end was cut by 4 bases, the J end by 1 base, with 13 bases between. The germline gives CDR1 LGHNA, CDR2 YNFKEQ. CDR3 nucleotides: TGTGCCAGCAGCCCACTGACAGGTTGGAACACTGAAGCTTTCTTT. As protein: CASSPLTGWNTEAFF.

The J gene is TRBJ2-5, the V gene TRBV5-1, with 13 bases identical to TRBD2. The CDR3 runs to 17 residues. The J segment lost 8 bases and the V segment lost 3 bases, leaving 13 bases of the junction unmatched. Germline-derived CDR1 and CDR2 are SGHRS and YFSETQ. CDR3 nucleotide sequence: TGCGCCAGCAGCTCTGAACTAGCGGGAGGGCCAATTTTCACCCAGTACTTC. Protein product: CASSSELAGGPIFTQYF.

The rearrangement links TRBV10-1 to TRBJ1-3; TRBD1 is a possible D gene (5 bases). The CDR3 has 16 amino acids. Germline V gene sequence: CDR1 WNHNN, CDR2 SYGVQD (reference sequence). Trimming pared 3 bases from V and 0 bases from J, leaving 12 bases between. The CDR3 protein is CASSDFRASSGNTIYF. The DNA of the CDR3 is TGCGCCAGCAGTGATTTCAGGGCGAGCTCTGGAAACACCATATATTTT.

This chain connects TRBV19 to TRBJ2-1, with 8 bases aligning to TRBD2. There are 15 residues in the CDR3. The trim removed 5 bases at V and 0 bases at J, leaving 3 bases unmatched. Per the germline V gene, CDR1 is LNHDA and CDR2 is SQIVND (reference sequence). CDR3 region: CASSVSGNSYNEQFF. The CDR3 coding sequence is TGTGCCAGTAGTGTTAGCGGGAACTCCTACAATGAGCAGTTCTTC.